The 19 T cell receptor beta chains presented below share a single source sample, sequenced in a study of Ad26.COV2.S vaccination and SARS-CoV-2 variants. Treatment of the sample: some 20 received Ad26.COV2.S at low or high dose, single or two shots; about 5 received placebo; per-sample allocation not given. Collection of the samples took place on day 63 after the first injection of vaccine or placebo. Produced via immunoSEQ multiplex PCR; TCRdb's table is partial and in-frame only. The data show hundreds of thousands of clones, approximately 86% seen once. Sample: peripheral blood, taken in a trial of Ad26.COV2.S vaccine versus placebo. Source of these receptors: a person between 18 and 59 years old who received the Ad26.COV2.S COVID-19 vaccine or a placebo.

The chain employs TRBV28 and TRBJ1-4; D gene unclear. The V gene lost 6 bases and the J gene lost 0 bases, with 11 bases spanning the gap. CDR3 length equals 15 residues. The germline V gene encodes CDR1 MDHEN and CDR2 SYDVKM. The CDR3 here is CASRQHSPTNEKLFF. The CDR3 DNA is TGTGCCAGCAGGCAGCACAGTCCAACTAATGAAAAACTGTTTTTT. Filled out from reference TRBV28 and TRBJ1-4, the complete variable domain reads DVKVTQSSRYLVKRTGEKVFLECVQDMDHENMFWYRQDPGLGLRLIYFSYDVKMKEKGDIPEGYSVSREKKERFSLILESASTNQTSMYLCASRQHSPTNEKLFFGSGTQLSVL.

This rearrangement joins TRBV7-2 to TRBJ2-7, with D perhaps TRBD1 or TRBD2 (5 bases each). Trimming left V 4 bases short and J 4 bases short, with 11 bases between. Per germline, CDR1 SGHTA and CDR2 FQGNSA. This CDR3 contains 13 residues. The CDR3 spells CASSSGTVYEQYF. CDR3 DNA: TGTGCCAGCAGCTCCGGGACGGTTTACGAGCAGTACTTC.

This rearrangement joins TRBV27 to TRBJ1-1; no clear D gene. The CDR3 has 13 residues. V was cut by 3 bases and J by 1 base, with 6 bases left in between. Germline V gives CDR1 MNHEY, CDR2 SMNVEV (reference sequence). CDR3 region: CASSFSKNTEAFF. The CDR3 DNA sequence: TGTGCCAGCAGTTTCTCAAAGAACACTGAAGCTTTCTTT.

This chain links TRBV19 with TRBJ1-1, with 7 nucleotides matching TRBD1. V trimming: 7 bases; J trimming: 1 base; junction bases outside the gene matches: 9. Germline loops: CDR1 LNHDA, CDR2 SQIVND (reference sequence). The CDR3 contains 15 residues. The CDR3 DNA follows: TGTGCCAGTATGAGGGAGGGGGCGAGGAACACTGAAGCTTTCTTT. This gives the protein CASMREGARNTEAFF.

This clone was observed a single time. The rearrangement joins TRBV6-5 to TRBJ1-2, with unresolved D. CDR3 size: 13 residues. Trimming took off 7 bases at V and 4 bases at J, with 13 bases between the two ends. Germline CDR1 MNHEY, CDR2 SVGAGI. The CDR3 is CASKAGFLYGYTF. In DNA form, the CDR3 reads TGTGCCAGCAAGGCGGGGTTCCTCTATGGCTACACCTTC.

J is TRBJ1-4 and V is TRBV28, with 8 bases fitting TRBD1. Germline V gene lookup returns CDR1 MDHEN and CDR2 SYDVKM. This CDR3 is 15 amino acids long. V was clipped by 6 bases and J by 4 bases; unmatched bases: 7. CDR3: CASRDTGGLNEKLFF. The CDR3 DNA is TGTGCCAGCAGAGACACAGGGGGGCTTAATGAAAAACTGTTTTTT.

CDR3 in amino acids: CASSSDRGNTEAFF. DNA for the CDR3: TGTGCCAGCAGTTCGGACAGGGGGAACACTGAAGCTTTCTTT. The rearrangement uses TRBV4-2 and TRBJ1-1; TRBD1 aligns across 9 bases. With 6 bases clipped from V and 1 base from J, the junction kept 3 bases outside the gene matches. CDR1 LGHNA and CDR2 YNFKEQ come from the germline V gene. CDR3 size: 14 residues.

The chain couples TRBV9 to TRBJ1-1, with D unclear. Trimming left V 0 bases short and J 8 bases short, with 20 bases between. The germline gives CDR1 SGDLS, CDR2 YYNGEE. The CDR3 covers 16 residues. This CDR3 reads CASSVGPGEGSTEAFF. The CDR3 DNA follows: TGTGCCAGCAGCGTAGGGCCGGGTGAAGGGTCCACAGAAGCTTTCTTT.

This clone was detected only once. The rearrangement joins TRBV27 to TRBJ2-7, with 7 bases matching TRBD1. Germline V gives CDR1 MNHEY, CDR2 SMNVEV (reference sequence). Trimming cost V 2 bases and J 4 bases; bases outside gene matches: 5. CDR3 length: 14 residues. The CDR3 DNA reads TGTGCCAGCAGTTTAAAGGGCAGGGGGTACGAGCAGTACTTC. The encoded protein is CASSLKGRGYEQYF.

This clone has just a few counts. In DNA form, the CDR3 reads TGTGCCAGCAGCCAAGCGGCGTGGTCGAGTTTCCTACGCTATACCCTCCACTTT. This codes for CASSQAAWSSFLRYTLHF. The V gene is TRBV3-1 (or the pseudogene TRBV3-2), the J gene TRBJ1-6; unclear D gene. Trimming stripped 1 base from V and 14 bases from J, with 27 bases between. Germline V CDR1 and CDR2: LGHDT, YNNKEL (reference sequence). The length of the CDR3 is 18 residues.

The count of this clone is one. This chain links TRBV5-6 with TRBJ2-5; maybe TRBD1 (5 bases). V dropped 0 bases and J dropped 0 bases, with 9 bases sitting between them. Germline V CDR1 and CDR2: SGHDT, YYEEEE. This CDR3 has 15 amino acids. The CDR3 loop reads CASSLGTGYQETQYF. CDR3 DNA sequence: TGTGCCAGCAGCTTGGGAACAGGATACCAAGAGACCCAGTACTTC.

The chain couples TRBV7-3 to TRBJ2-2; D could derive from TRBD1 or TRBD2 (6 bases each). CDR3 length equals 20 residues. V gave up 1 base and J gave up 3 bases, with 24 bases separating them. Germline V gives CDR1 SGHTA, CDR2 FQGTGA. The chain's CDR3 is CASSLNRASAQEGDTGELFF. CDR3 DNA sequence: TGTGCCAGCAGCTTAAATCGGGCTAGCGCTCAGGAGGGGGACACCGGGGAGCTGTTTTTT.

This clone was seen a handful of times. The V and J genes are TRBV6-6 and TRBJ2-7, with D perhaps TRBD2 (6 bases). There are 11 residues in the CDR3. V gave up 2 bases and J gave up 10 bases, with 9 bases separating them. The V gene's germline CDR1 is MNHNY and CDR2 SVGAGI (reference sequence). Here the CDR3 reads CASSYEGLQYF. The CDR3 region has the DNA TGTGCCAGCAGTTACGAAGGACTACAGTACTTC.

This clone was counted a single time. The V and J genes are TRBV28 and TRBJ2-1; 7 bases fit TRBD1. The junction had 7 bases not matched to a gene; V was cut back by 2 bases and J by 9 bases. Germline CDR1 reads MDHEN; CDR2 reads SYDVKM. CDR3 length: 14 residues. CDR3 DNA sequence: TGTGCCAGCAGTTTAGACAGGGTAGACGGTGAGCAGTTCTTC. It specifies CASSLDRVDGEQFF.

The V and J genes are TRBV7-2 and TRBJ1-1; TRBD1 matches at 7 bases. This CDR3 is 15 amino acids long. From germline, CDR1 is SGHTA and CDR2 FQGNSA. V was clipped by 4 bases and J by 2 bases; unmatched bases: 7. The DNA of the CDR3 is TGTGCCAGCAGCTCCCCAGGGGGAGGCAACACTGAAGCTTTCTTT. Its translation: CASSSPGGGNTEAFF.

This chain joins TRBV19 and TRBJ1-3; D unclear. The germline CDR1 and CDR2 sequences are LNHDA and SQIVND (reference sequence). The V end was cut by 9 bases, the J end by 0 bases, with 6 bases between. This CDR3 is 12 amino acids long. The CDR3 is CASGDSGNTIYF. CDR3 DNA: TGTGCCAGCGGGGACTCTGGAAACACCATATATTTT.

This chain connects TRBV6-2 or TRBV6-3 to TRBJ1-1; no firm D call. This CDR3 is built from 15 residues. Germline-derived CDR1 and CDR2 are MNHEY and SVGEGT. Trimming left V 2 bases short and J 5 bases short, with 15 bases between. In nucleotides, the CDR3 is TGTGCCAGCAGTTACAATACCCTCCTTAGGACTGAAGCTTTCTTT. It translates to CASSYNTLLRTEAFF.

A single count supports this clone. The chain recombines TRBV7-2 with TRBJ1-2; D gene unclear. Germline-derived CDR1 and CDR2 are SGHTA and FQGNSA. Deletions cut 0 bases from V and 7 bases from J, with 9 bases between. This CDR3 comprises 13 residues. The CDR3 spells CASSLARAGGYTF. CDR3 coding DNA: TGTGCCAGCAGCTTAGCCCGAGCGGGTGGCTACACCTTC.

CDR3 amino acids: CAFGQGARDTGELFF. Written as DNA, the CDR3 is TGTGCCTTCGGACAGGGAGCAAGGGACACCGGGGAGCTGTTTTTT. This chain joins TRBV30 and TRBJ2-2, with 8 bases lining up with TRBD1. This CDR3 has 15 residues. The V segment lost 7 bases and the J segment 3 bases; nucleotides outside the gene matches: 10. Germline CDR1 is GTSNPN and CDR2 is SVGIG (reference sequence).